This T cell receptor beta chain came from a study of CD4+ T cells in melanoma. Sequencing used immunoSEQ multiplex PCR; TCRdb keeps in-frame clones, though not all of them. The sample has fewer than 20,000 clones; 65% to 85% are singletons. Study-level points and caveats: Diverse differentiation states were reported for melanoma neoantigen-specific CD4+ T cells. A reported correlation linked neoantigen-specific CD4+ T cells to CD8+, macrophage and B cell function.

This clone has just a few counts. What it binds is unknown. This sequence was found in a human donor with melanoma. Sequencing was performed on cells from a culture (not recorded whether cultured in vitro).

In nucleotides, the CDR3 is TGCGCCAGCAGCTTGGATGGGACAGGGCTCTCCTATGGCTACACCTTC. Translation gives CASSLDGTGLSYGYTF. V usage is TRBV5-1 and J usage is TRBJ1-2, with 9 bases fitting TRBD1. From germline, CDR1 is SGHRS and CDR2 YFSETQ. This CDR3 comprises 16 residues. With V trimmed by 0 bases and J by 4 bases, 7 bases remained unmatched.